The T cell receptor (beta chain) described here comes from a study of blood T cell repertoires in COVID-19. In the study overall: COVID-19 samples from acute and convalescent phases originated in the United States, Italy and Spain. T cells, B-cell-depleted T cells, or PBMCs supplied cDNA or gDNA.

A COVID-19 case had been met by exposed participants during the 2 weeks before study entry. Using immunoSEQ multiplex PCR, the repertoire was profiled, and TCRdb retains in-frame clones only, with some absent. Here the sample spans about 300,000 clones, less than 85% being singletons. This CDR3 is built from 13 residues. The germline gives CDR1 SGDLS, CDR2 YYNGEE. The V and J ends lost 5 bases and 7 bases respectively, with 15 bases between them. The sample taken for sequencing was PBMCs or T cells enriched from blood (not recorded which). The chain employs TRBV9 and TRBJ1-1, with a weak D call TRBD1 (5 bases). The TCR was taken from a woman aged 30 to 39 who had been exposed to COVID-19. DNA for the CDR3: TGTGCCAGCAGTCCCAAGACCCAGGGTGAAGCTTTCTTT. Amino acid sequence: CASSPKTQGEAFF.